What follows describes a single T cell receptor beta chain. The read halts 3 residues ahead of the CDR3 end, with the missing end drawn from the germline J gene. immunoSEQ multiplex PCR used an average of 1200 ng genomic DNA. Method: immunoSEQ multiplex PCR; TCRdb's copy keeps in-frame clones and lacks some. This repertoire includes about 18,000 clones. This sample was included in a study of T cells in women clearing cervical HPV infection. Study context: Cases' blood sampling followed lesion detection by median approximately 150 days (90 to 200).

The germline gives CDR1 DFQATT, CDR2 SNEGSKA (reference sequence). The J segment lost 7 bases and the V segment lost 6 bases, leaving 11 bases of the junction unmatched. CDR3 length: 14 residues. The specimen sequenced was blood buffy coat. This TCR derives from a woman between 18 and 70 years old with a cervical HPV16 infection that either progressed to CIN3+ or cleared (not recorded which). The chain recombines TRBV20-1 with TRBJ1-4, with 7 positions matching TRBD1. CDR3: CSARMTGQTEKLFF. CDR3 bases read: TGCAGTGCCAGGATGACGGGACAGACTGAAAAA.